This TCR beta chain was identified during a study of cytotoxic CD8 clonotypes in ibrutinib-treated CLL. Overall study: Average yields of about 260,000 productive templates and about 97,000 productive rearrangements characterized the samples.

About this clone: Its target is not known.

TCRdb's copy holds only in-frame clones and misses some; the assay was immunoSEQ multiplex PCR. Of about 86,000 clones in the sample, 70% to 90% are singletons; the top ten hold roughly 5.4%. Findings of the study overall: The study found clonality rose at ibrutinib response, then fell toward baseline at progression.

This CDR3 is 13 amino acids long. CDR1 is LNHDA and CDR2 is SQIVND in the germline V gene (reference sequence). V lost 3 bases, J lost 6 bases, and 11 bases lay in between. The chain couples TRBV19 to TRBJ2-5; tentative D call: TRBD1 (5 bases). The specimen comprised PBMCs, sampled before ibrutinib treatment. The receptor was isolated from a human donor with chronic lymphocytic leukemia. In nucleotides, the CDR3 is TGTGCCAGTAGTATCGGCAGACAGAAGACCCAGTACTTC. It is translated as CASSIGRQKTQYF.